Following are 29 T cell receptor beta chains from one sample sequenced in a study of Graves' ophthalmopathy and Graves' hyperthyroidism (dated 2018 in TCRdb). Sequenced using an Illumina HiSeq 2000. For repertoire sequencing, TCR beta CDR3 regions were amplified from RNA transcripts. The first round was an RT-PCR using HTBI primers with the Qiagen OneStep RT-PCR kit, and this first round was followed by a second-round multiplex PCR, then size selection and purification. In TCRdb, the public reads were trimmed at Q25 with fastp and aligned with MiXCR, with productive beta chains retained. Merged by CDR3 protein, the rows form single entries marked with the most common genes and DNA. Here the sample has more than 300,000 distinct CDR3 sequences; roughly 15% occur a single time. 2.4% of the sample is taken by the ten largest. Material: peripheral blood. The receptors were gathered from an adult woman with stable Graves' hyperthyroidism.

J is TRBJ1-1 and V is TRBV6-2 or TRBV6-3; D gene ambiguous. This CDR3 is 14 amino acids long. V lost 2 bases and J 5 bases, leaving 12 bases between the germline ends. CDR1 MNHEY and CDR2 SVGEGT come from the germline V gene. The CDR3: CASSYEGGKTEAFF. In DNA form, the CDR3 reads TGTGCCAGCAGTTACGAGGGAGGGAAGACTGAAGCTTTCTTT.

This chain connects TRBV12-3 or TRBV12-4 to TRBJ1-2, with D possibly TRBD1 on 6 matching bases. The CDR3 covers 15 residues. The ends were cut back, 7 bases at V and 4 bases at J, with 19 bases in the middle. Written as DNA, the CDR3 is TGTGCCAGCACCAACCTGCGGGGGGCGGTCTATGGCTACACCTTC. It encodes CASTNLRGAVYGYTF.

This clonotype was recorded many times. CDR3 DNA: TGCAGTGCTAGGCCCATAGGGGCAGTACCCTACGAGCAGTACTTC. Translation: CSARPIGAVPYEQYF. The gene calls are TRBV20-1 and TRBJ2-7, with D possibly being TRBD1 (5 bases). In germline, CDR1 is DFQATT, CDR2 SNEGSKA (reference sequence). With 3 bases removed from V and 2 bases from J, the gap between germline ends came to 17 bases. CDR3 length: 15 amino acids.

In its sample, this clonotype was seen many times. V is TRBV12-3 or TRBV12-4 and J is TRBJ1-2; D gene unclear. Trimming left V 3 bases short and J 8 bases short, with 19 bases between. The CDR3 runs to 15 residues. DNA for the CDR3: TGTGCCAGCAGTTTCCGATTGGACCCAGTCTCGGGCTACACCTTC. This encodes CASSFRLDPVSGYTF.

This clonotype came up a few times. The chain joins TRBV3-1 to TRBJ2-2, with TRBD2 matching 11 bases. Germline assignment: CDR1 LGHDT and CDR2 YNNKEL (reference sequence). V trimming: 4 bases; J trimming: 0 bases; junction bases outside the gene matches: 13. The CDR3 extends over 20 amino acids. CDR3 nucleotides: TGTGCCAGCAGCCTTTCCAGGACTAGCGGGCTATCCGCGAACACCGGGGAGCTGTTTTTT. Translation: CASSLSRTSGLSANTGELFF. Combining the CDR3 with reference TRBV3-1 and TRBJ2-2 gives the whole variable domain DTAVSQTPKYLVTQMGNDKSIKCEQNLGHDTMYWYKQDSKKFLKIMFSYNNKELIINETVPNRFSPKSPDKAHLNLHINSLELGDSAVYFCASSLSRTSGLSANTGELFFGEGSRLTVL.

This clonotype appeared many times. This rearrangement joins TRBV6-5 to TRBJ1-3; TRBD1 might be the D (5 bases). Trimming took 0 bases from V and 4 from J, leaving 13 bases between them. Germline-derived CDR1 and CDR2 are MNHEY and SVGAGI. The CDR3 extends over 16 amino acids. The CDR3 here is CASSYSEPGSGNTIYF. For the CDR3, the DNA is TGTGCCAGCAGTTACTCAGAGCCAGGGTCGGGAAACACCATATATTTT.

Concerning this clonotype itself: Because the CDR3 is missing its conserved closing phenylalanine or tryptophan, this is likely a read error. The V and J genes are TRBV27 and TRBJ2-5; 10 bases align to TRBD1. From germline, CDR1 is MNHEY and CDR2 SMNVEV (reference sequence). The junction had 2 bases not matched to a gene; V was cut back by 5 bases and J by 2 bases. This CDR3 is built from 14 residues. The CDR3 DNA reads TGTGCCAGCAGTCAGGACAGGGGGCAAGAGACCCAGTACTAC. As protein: CASSQDRGQETQYY.

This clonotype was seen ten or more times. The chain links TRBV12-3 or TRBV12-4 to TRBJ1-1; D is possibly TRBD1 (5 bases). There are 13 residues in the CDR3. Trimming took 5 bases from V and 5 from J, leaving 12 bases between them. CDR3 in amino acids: CASSHRGGTEAFF. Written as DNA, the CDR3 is TGTGCCAGCAGTCACCGGGGGGGGACTGAAGCTTTCTTT.

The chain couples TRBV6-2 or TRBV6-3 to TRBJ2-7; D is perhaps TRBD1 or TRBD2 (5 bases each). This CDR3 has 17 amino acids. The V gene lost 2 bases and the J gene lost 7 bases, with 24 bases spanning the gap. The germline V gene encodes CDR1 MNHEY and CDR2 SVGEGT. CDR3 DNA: TGTGCCAGCAGTTACCCAACATGGGCAGGGAAAGAGGGAGAGCAGTACTTC. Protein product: CASSYPTWAGKEGEQYF.

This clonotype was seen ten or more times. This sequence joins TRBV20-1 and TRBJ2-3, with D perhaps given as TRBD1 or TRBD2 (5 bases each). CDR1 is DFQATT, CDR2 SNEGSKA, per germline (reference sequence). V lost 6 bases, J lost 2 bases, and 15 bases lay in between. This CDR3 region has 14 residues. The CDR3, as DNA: TGCAGTGCGGCCGGGACCCTTACCACAGATACGCAGTATTTT. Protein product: CSAAGTLTTDTQYF.

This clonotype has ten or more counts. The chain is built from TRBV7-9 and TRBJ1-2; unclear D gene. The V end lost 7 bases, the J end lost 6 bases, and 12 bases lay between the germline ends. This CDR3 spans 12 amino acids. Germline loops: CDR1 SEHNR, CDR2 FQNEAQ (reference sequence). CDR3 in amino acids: CASTWGNHGYTF. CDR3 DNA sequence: TGTGCCAGCACCTGGGGTAATCATGGCTACACCTTC.

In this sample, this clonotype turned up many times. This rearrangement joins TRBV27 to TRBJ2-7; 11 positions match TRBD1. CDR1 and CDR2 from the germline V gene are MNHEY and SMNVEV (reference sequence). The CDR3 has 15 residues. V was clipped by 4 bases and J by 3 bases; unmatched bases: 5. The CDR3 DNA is TGTGCCAGCAGTTCCGGACAGGGGGCGGACTACGAGCAGTACTTC. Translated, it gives CASSSGQGADYEQYF.

CDR3 sequence (DNA): TGTGCCAGCAGTTTAAGGGCCTTGCGGGTTACCTACGAGCAGTACTTC. Translated: CASSLRALRVTYEQYF. The rearrangement links TRBV12-3 or TRBV12-4 to TRBJ2-7; D is perhaps TRBD2 (5 bases). Deletions cut 2 bases from V and 2 bases from J, with 16 bases between. This CDR3 is built from 16 residues.

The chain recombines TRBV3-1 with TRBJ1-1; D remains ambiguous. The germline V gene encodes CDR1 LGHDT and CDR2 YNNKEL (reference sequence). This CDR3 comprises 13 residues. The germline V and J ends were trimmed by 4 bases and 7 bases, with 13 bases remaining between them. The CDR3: CASSPRRQSEAFF. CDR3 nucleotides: TGTGCCAGCAGCCCCCGGAGGCAAAGTGAAGCTTTCTTT.

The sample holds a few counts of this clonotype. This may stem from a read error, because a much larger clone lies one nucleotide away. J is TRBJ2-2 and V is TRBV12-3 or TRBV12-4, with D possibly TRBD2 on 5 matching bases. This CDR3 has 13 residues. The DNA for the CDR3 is TGTGCCAGCAGAGAGGAGAGCACCGGGGAGCTGTGTTTT. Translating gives CASREESTGELCF.

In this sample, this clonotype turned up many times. The CDR3 DNA reads as TGCGCCAGCAGCCAACCGAACAGAGCTGGAGAGCAGTACTTC. Protein product: CASSQPNRAGEQYF. This sequence joins TRBV4-1 and TRBJ2-7; no reliable D call. This CDR3 has 14 residues. CDR1 is MGHRA and CDR2 is YSYEKL in the germline V gene. V gave up 2 bases and J gave up 7 bases, with 15 bases separating them.

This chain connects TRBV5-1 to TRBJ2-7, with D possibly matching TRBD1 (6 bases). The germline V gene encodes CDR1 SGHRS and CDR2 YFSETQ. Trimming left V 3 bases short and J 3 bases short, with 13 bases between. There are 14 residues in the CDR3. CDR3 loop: CASSYSGTLYEQYF. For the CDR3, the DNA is TGCGCCAGCAGCTACTCAGGGACACTCTACGAGCAGTACTTC. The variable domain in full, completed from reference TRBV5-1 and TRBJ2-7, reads KAGVTQTPRYLIKTRGQQVTLSCSPISGHRSVSWYQQTPGQGLQFLFEYFSETQRNKGNFPGRFSGRQFSNSRSEMNVSTLELGDSALYLCASSYSGTLYEQYFGPGTRLTVT.

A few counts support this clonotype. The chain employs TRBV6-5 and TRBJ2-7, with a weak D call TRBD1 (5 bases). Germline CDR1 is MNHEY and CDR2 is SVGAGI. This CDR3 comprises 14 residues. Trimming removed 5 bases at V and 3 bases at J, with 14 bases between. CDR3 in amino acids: CASSHTRVIYEQYF. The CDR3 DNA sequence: TGTGCCAGCAGTCACACCAGGGTGATCTACGAGCAGTACTTC.

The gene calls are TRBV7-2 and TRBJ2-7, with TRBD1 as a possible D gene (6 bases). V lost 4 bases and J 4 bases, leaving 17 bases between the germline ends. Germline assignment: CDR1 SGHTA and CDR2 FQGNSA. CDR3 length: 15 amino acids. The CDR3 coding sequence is TGTGCCAGCAGCTCACCTGGAAACAGGGAATACGAGCAGTACTTC. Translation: CASSSPGNREYEQYF. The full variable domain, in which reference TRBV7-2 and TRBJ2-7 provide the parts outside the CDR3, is GAGVSQSPSNKVTEKGKDVELRCDPISGHTALYWYRQSLGQGLEFLIYFQGNSAPDKSGLPSDRFSAERTGGSVSTLTIQRTQQEDSAVYLCASSSPGNREYEQYFGPGTRLTVT.

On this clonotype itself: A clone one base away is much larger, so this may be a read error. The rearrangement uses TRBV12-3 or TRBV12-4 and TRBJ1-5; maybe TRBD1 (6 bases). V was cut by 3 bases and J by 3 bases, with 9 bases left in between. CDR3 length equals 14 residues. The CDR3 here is CASSFRTANQPQHF. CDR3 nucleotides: TGTGCCAGCAGTTTCCGGACAGCCAATCAGCCCCAGCATTTT.

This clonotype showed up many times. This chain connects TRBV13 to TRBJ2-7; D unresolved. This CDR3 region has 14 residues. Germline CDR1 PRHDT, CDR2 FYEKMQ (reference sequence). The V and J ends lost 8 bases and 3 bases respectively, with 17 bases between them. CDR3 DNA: TGTGCCAGCTCCCTTCAGGAACAGCTCTACGAGCAGTACTTC. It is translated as CASSLQEQLYEQYF.

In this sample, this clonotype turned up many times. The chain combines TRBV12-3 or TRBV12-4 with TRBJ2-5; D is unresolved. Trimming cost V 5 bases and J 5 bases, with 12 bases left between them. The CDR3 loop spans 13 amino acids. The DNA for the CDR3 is TGTGCCAGCAGTGCCCCGGCGCCGGAGACCCAGTACTTC. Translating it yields CASSAPAPETQYF.

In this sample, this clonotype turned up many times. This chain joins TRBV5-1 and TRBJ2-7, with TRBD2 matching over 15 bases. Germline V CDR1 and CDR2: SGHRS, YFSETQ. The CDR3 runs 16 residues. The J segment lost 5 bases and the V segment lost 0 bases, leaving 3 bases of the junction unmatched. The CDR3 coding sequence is TGCGCCAGCAGCTTGGCCGGACTAGCGGGAGGGAACGAGCAGTACTTC. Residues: CASSLAGLAGGNEQYF.

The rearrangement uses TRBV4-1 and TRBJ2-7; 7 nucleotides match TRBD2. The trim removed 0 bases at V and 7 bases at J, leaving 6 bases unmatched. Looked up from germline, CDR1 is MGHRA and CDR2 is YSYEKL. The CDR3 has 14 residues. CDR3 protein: CASSQDQRDGEQYF. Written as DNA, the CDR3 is TGCGCCAGCAGCCAAGATCAGCGGGATGGGGAGCAGTACTTC.

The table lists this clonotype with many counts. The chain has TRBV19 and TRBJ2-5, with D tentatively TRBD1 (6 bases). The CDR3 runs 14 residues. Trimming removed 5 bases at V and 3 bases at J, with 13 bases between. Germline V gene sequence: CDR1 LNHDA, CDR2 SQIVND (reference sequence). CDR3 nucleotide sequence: TGTGCCAGTAGTGCCTGGACAGATAAAGAGACCCAGTACTTC. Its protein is CASSAWTDKETQYF.

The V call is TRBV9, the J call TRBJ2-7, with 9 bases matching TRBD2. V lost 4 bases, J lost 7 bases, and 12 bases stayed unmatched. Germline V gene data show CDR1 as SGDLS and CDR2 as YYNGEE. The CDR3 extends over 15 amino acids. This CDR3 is CASSPGTSSSTEQYF. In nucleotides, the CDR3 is TGTGCCAGCAGCCCCGGGACTAGCAGCTCTACGGAGCAGTACTTC. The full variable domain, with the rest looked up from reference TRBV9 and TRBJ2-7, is DSGVTQTPKHLITATGQRVTLRCSPRSGDLSVYWYQQSLDQGLQFLIQYYNGEERAKGNILERFSAQQFPDLHSELNLSSLELGDSALYFCASSPGTSSSTEQYFGPGTRLTVT.

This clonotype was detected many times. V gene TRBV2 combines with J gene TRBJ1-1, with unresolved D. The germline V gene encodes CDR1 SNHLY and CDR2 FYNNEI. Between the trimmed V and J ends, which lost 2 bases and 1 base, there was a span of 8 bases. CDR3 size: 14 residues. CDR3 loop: CASSEWMGNTEAFF. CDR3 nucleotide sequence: TGTGCCAGCAGTGAATGGATGGGGAACACTGAAGCTTTCTTT. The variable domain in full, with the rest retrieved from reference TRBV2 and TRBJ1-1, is EPEVTQTPSHQVTQMGQEVILRCVPISNHLYFYWYRQILGQKVEFLVSFYNNEISEKSEIFDDQFSVERPDGSNFTLKIRSTKLEDSAMYFCASSEWMGNTEAFFGQGTRLTVV.

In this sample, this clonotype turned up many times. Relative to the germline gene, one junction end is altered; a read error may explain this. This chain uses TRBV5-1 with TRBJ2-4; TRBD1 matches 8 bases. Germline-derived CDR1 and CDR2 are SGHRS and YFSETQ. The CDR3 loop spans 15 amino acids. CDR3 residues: CASSLEGQAKNIKYF. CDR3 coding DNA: TGCGCCAGCAGCCTAGAGGGACAGGCCAAAAACATTAAGTACTTC.

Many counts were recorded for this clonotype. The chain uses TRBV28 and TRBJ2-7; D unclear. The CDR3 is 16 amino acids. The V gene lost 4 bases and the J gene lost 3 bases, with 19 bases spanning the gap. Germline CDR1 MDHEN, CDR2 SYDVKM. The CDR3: CASSSLLTRVHYEQYF. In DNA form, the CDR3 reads TGTGCCAGCAGTTCCCTCCTGACCCGAGTCCACTACGAGCAGTACTTC.